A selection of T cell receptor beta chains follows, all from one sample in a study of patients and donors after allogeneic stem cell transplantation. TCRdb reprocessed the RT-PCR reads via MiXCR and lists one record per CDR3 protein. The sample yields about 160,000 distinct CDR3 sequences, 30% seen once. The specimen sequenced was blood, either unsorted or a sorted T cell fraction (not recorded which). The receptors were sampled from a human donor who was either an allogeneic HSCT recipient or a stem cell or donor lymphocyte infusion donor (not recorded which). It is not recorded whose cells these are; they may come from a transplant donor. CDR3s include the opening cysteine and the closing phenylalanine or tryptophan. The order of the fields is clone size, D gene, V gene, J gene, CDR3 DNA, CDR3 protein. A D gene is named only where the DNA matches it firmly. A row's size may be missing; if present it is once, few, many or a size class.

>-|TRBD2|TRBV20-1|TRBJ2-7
TGCAGTGGCACGACTAGCGGGAGATACGAGCAGTACTTC
CSGTTSGRYEQYF
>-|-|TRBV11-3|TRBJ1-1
TGTGCCAGCAGCTTGAAGATGGGCACTGAAGCTTTCTTT
CASSLKMGTEAFF
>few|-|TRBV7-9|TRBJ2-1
TGTGCCAGCAGCTTAGGGAGGGCCCCAATCTACAATGAGCAGTTCTTC
CASSLGRAPIYNEQFF
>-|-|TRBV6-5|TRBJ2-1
TGTGCCAGCAGTTACTTGGGGGGGGCGAGTGGGAATGAGCAGTTCTTC
CASSYLGGASGNEQFF
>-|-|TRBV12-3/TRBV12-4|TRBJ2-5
TGTGCCAGCAGCCACAGAGCTCACCAAGAGACCCAGTACTTC
CASSHRAHQETQYF
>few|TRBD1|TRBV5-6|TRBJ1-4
TGTGCCAGCCGGGACAGGGGGCCGAATGAAAAACTGTTTTTT
CASRDRGPNEKLFF
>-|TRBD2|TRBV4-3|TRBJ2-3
TGCGCCAGCAGCCAGACTAGCGGGAGGGGAACAGATACGCAGTATTTT
CASSQTSGRGTDTQYF
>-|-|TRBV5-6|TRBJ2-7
TGTGCCAGCAGCTTGGGCAGGGGTAACGAGCAGTACTTC
CASSLGRGNEQYF
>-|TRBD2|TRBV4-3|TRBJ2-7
TGCGCCAGCAGCCAAGATACTAGCGGGAGGGCCTCGTACGAGCAGTACTTC
CASSQDTSGRASYEQYF
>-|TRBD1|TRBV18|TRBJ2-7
TGTGCCAGCTCACTGACGCAGGGGGCATCCTACGAGCAGTACTTC
CASSLTQGASYEQYF
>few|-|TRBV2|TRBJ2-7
TGTGCCAGCAGTGATCATCCACAACACGAGCAGTACTTC
CASSDHPQHEQYF
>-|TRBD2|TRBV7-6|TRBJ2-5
TGTGCCAGCAGCTTAGGGGTTAGCGGGAGTGACGAGACCCAGTACTTC
CASSLGVSGSDETQYF
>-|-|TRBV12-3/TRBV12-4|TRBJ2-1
TGTGCCAGCAGTTTTGGCTTTGAGCAGTTCTTC
CASSFGFEQFF
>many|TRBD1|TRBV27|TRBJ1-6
TGTGCCAGCAGTCCCGGGACAGGGGTTTATTCACCCCTCCACTTT
CASSPGTGVYSPLHF
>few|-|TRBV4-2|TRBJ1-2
TGTGCCAGCAGCCAAGAGGCATCTAACTATGGCTACACCTTC
CASSQEASNYGYTF
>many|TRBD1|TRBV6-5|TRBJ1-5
TGTGCCAGCAGCTCTGGACAGGGGGCTTGGCCCCAGCATTTT
CASSSGQGAWPQHF
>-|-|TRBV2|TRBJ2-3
TGTGCCAGCAGGCTCGCGGACTATACGCAGTATTTT
CASRLADYTQYF
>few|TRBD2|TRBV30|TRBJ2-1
TGTGCCTGGAGTGCAAGCGGGGTTGAGCAGTTCTTC
CAWSASGVEQFF
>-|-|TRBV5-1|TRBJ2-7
TGCGCCAGCAGACAAACAGGGACCGAGCAGTACTTC
CASRQTGTEQYF
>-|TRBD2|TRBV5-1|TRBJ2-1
TGCGCCAGCAGCTTGGCGAGCGGGAGGGACCTAGGGTACAATGAGCAGTTCTTC
CASSLASGRDLGYNEQFF
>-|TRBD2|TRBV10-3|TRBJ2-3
TGTGCCATCAGCCGAGGGACTAGCAGGCTCACAGATACGCAGTATTTT
CAISRGTSRLTDTQYF
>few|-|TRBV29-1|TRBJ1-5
TGCAGCGTTGAAGATCCTAATCAGCCCCAGCATTTT
CSVEDPNQPQHF
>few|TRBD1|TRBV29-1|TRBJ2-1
TGCAGCTCTCTTACGACAGGGAAAAATGAGCAGTTCTTC
CSSLTTGKNEQFF
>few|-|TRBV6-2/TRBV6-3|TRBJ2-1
TGTGCCAGCAGCCACTTCTTGGTTTCTGAGCAGTTCTTC
CASSHFLVSEQFF
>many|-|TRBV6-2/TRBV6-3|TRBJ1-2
TGTGCCAGCAGTTACCGTACCCCCGGGACAACATATGGCTACACCTTC
CASSYRTPGTTYGYTF
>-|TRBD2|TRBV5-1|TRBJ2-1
TGCGCCAGCAGCTCGGGGACTAGCGGATCGTACAATGAGCAGTTCTTC
CASSSGTSGSYNEQFF
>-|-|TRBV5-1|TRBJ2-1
TGCGCCAGCAGCTTGGGAGGCCAGTCCTACAATGAGCAGTTCTTC
CASSLGGQSYNEQFF
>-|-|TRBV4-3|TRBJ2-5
TGCGCCAGCAGCTACAATCTAGCGTTACAAGAGACCCAGTACTTC
CASSYNLALQETQYF
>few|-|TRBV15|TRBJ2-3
TGTGCCACCAGCAGCCTCCGGGACTCATTCACAGATACGCAGTATTTT
CATSSLRDSFTDTQYF
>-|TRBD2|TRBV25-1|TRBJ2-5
TGTGCCAGCAGTGATATTAGCGGGAGTGGCCAAGAGACCCAGTACTTC
CASSDISGSGQETQYF
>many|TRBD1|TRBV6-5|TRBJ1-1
TGTGCCAGCAGTTACGGGGACAGGGGGATAACTGAAGCTTTCTTT
CASSYGDRGITEAFF
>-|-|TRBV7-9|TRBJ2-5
TGCGCCAGCAGCCAATCGTGGGGCGCCGGAGAGACCCAGTACTTC
CASSQSWGAGETQYF
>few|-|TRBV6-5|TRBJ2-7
TGTGCCAGCAGCCCCGGGCCGTACGAGCAGTACTTC
CASSPGPYEQYF
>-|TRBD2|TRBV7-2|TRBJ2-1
TGTGCCAGCAGCCTCAGCGGGAGGAGGGATGAGCAGTTCTTC
CASSLSGRRDEQFF
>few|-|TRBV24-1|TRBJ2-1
TGTGCCACCAGTTGGGGGTCTGGTGAGCAGTTCTTC
CATSWGSGEQFF
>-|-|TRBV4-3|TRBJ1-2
TGCGCCAGCAGCCAAGATCTATGGACAGCCCCAGCAAAGGGCTACACCTTC
CASSQDLWTAPAKGYTF
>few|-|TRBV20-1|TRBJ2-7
TGCAGTGCTAGGGGGGGACAGTTCGAGCAGTACTTC
CSARGGQFEQYF
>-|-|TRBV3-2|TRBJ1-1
TGTGCCAGCAGCCAAGATGAGGATAGGCCGATGAACACTGAAGCTTTCTTT
CASSQDEDRPMNTEAFF
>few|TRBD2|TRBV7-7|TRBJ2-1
TGTGCTAGCAGCTTACTTGCGGGGGAAGACAATGAGCAGTTCTTC
CASSLLAGEDNEQFF
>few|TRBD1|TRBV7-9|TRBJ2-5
TGTGCCAGCAGCGCACAGGGGCCAGAGACCCAGTACTTC
CASSAQGPETQYF
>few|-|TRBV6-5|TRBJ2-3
TGTGCCAGCAGTTACGGTCGGATGGTGACAGATACGCAGTATTTT
CASSYGRMVTDTQYF
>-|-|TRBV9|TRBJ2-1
TGTGCCAGCAGCGTACGCCCAGCGGGCTTATACAATGAGCAGTTCTTC
CASSVRPAGLYNEQFF
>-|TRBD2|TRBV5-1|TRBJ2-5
TGCGCCAGCAGCAATTCAAGGACTAGCGGGAACCAAGAGACCCAGTACTTC
CASSNSRTSGNQETQYF
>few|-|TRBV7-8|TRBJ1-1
TGTGCCAGCAGTTATTTGACGGCCTGGACGGTGAACACTGAAGCTTTCTTT
CASSYLTAWTVNTEAFF
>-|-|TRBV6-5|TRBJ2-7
TGTGCCAGCAGTTACTCGTCCTCAGGGGCTCTGTACTTC
CASSYSSSGALYF
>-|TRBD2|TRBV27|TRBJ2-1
TGTGCCAGCCCCAAGGGAACTAGCGGGTTCAATGAGCAGTTCTTC
CASPKGTSGFNEQFF
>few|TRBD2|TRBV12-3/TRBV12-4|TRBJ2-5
TGTGCCAGCAGTCCCTTAGCGGGAGGCTGGGAGACCCAGTACTTC
CASSPLAGGWETQYF